Listed below are T cell receptor beta chains from one sample, sequenced in a study of beta chain features in type 1 diabetes. Profiling relied on immunoSEQ multiplex PCR, and the TCRdb table lists in-frame clones only, not all of them. The sample includes hundreds of thousands of clones, 14% of them seen just once. The sample was central memory CD4+ T cells from blood. All receptors come from a man aged 25-45 years in good health. CDR3s include the opening cysteine and the closing phenylalanine or tryptophan. The order of the fields is D gene, V gene, J gene, clone size, CDR3 DNA, CDR3 protein. A D gene is named only where the DNA matches it firmly. Not all rows give a size; the values are once, few, many and, for expanded clones, a class.

d_gene: NA
v_gene: TRBV18
j_gene: TRBJ2-7
abundance: NA
CDR3nt: TGTGCCAGCTCTCCTGACAGGTGGGGCTCCTACGAGCAGTACTTC
CDR3aa: CASSPDRWGSYEQYF

d_gene: NA
v_gene: TRBV5-6
j_gene: TRBJ1-2
abundance: NA
CDR3nt: TGTGCCAGCAGCTTGATGGAGGGCTACACCTTC
CDR3aa: CASSLMEGYTF

d_gene: NA
v_gene: TRBV11-2
j_gene: TRBJ1-1
abundance: few
CDR3nt: TGTGCCAGCAGCCAACAGGGGAACACTGAAGCTTTCTTT
CDR3aa: CASSQQGNTEAFF

d_gene: TRBD1
v_gene: TRBV27
j_gene: TRBJ1-2
abundance: few
CDR3nt: TGTGCCAGCCGCCGTCGACAGGGGGGAGGCTACACCTTC
CDR3aa: CASRRRQGGGYTF

d_gene: NA
v_gene: TRBV18
j_gene: TRBJ1-2
abundance: NA
CDR3nt: TGTGCCAGCGTAAACAGCCTAACTAACTATGGCTACACCTTC
CDR3aa: CASVNSLTNYGYTF

d_gene: NA
v_gene: TRBV7-3
j_gene: TRBJ2-1
abundance: NA
CDR3nt: TGTGCCAGCAGCTTAGGGGTTCCAGGTAATGAGCAGTTCTTC
CDR3aa: CASSLGVPGNEQFF

d_gene: NA
v_gene: TRBV5-1
j_gene: TRBJ2-6
abundance: NA
CDR3nt: TGCGCCAGCAGCTTGGGCGGGGTTTCTGGGGCCAACGTCCTGACTTTC
CDR3aa: CASSLGGVSGANVLTF

d_gene: NA
v_gene: TRBV4-1
j_gene: TRBJ1-2
abundance: NA
CDR3nt: TGCGCCAGCAGCCCCCGGGACTCCTATGGCTACACCTTC
CDR3aa: CASSPRDSYGYTF

d_gene: NA
v_gene: TRBV2
j_gene: TRBJ1-5
abundance: few
CDR3nt: TGTGCCAGCAGTGAACAGGGAAGCAGCAATCAGCCCCAGCATTTT
CDR3aa: CASSEQGSSNQPQHF

d_gene: NA
v_gene: TRBV28
j_gene: TRBJ2-7
abundance: many
CDR3nt: TGTGCCAGCAGCCCTATGAACGAGCAGTACTTC
CDR3aa: CASSPMNEQYF

d_gene: TRBD1
v_gene: TRBV6-1
j_gene: TRBJ1-5
abundance: NA
CDR3nt: TGTGCCAGTGGGACAGGGCAGCCCCAGCATTTT
CDR3aa: CASGTGQPQHF

d_gene: NA
v_gene: TRBV27
j_gene: TRBJ2-3
abundance: NA
CDR3nt: TGTGCCAGCAGTTATACCCCCACCCAGGGACTCACAGATACGCAGTATTTT
CDR3aa: CASSYTPTQGLTDTQYF

d_gene: TRBD1
v_gene: TRBV7-9
j_gene: TRBJ1-1
abundance: many
CDR3nt: TGTGCCAGCAGCACTCCCGACAGGGATAACACTGAAGCTTTCTTT
CDR3aa: CASSTPDRDNTEAFF

d_gene: TRBD2
v_gene: TRBV2
j_gene: TRBJ2-1
abundance: NA
CDR3nt: TGTGCCAGCACTTCGAGGACTAGCGGGAGTTACAATGAGCAGTTCTTC
CDR3aa: CASTSRTSGSYNEQFF

d_gene: NA
v_gene: TRBV30
j_gene: TRBJ2-1
abundance: NA
CDR3nt: TGTGCCTGGAGTAAAAACAATGAGCAGTTCTTC
CDR3aa: CAWSKNNEQFF

d_gene: NA
v_gene: TRBV7-9
j_gene: TRBJ2-7
abundance: many
CDR3nt: TGTGCCAGCAGTCAAGAACACGAGCAGTACTTC
CDR3aa: CASSQEHEQYF

d_gene: NA
v_gene: TRBV11-3
j_gene: TRBJ2-4
abundance: few
CDR3nt: TGTGCCAGCAGCTTAGAGGGGGCGGGGGTCCAAGGGGGAAACATTCAGTACTTC
CDR3aa: CASSLEGAGVQGGNIQYF

d_gene: TRBD1
v_gene: TRBV4-3
j_gene: TRBJ1-5
abundance: NA
CDR3nt: TGCGCCAGCAGCCAAGCCAGGGGGGGAGCTTATAGCAATCAGCCCCAGCATTTT
CDR3aa: CASSQARGGAYSNQPQHF

d_gene: NA
v_gene: TRBV6-5
j_gene: TRBJ2-1
abundance: few
CDR3nt: TGTGCCGCCGGGAAGGGTGAGCAGTTCTTC
CDR3aa: CAAGKGEQFF

d_gene: NA
v_gene: TRBV4-3
j_gene: TRBJ1-5
abundance: few
CDR3nt: TGCGCCTCAAACCCCTTGGCGGGTAGCAATCAGCCCCAGCATTTT
CDR3aa: CASNPLAGSNQPQHF

d_gene: NA
v_gene: TRBV4-2
j_gene: TRBJ2-1
abundance: NA
CDR3nt: TGTGCCAGCAGCCAAGACCCCCAGCGAGGTGAGCAGTTCTTC
CDR3aa: CASSQDPQRGEQFF

d_gene: NA
v_gene: TRBV28
j_gene: TRBJ2-5
abundance: NA
CDR3nt: TGTGCCAGCAGTTCCGGGGGTCAGGGTGAGACCCAGTACTTC
CDR3aa: CASSSGGQGETQYF

d_gene: TRBD1
v_gene: TRBV4-2
j_gene: TRBJ2-7
abundance: NA
CDR3nt: TGTGCCAGCAGCCAAGAATGGGGACAGAGCTCCTACGAGCAGTACTTC
CDR3aa: CASSQEWGQSSYEQYF

d_gene: NA
v_gene: TRBV7-3
j_gene: TRBJ2-2
abundance: few
CDR3nt: TGTGCCAGCGGCGGGGCCGGGGAGCTGTTTTTT
CDR3aa: CASGGAGELFF